The subject of this entry is one TCR beta chain. One Seattle source followed patients from active infection through their disease course. With 6 bases clipped from V and 3 bases from J, the junction kept 7 bases outside the gene matches. Germline V gene data show CDR1 as SNHLY and CDR2 as FYNNEI. The CDR3 loop spans 15 amino acids. The data stem from a study of blood T cell repertoires in COVID-19. Study-level information: Nucleic acid was either cDNA or gDNA, and it came from T cells, B-cell-depleted T cells, or PBMCs.

Clones were sequenced by immunoSEQ multiplex PCR, and TCRdb holds only the in-frame ones, with some missing. Of 25,000 to 35,000 clones listed, approximately 88% are singletons. Sample: peripheral blood. The V gene is TRBV2, the J gene TRBJ1-2; 10 positions match TRBD1. This TCR was recovered from a man in his sixties with COVID-19, enrolled during active disease. The CDR3 sequence is CASRAGTGAYYGYTF. The CDR3 bases are TGTGCCAGCAGGGCCGGGACAGGGGCTTACTATGGCTACACCTTC.